A selection of T cell receptor beta chains follows, all from one sample in a study of cytomegalovirus exposure and HLA in healthy donors. Sequencing used immunoSEQ multiplex PCR; TCRdb keeps in-frame clones, though not all of them. The table records over 90,000 clones, 73% of them present only once. The sample taken for sequencing was PBMCs. The receptor source for this set is a man aged 40-55 years in good health and CMV-seronegative. Each CDR3 is given with its conserved first and last residue. A D gene is named only where the DNA matches it firmly. Clone size is stated in some rows and not others, as once, few, many or a class when expanded.

d_call: -; clone_size: -; v_call: TRBV5-1; j_call: TRBJ1-2; cdr3_nt: TGCGCCAGCAGCTTGGAAACAGGGAAAATTGGTGGCTACACCTTC; cdr3_aa: CASSLETGKIGGYTF
d_call: TRBD2; clone_size: -; v_call: TRBV7-2; j_call: TRBJ2-5; cdr3_nt: TGTGCCAGCAGCTTAGGGCAGTGGGGCGGGGGGGAGACCCAGTACTTC; cdr3_aa: CASSLGQWGGGETQYF
d_call: -; clone_size: -; v_call: TRBV28; j_call: TRBJ2-5; cdr3_nt: TGTGCCAGCAGAGGGGCAAGTCGGGACACCTACCAAGAGACCCAGTACTTC; cdr3_aa: CASRGASRDTYQETQYF
d_call: -; clone_size: -; v_call: TRBV5-4; j_call: TRBJ2-5; cdr3_nt: TGTGCCAGCAGCTTGGCCAACAGGGTGGTGGAGACCCAGTACTTC; cdr3_aa: CASSLANRVVETQYF
d_call: -; clone_size: few; v_call: TRBV2; j_call: TRBJ2-3; cdr3_nt: TGTGCCAGCAGTTACCGGGGGGCCCTAACAGATACGCAGTATTTT; cdr3_aa: CASSYRGALTDTQYF
d_call: TRBD1; clone_size: -; v_call: TRBV6-5; j_call: TRBJ2-7; cdr3_nt: TGTGCCAGCAGACCGGGACAGACCTACGAGCAGTACTTC; cdr3_aa: CASRPGQTYEQYF
d_call: -; clone_size: -; v_call: TRBV7-2; j_call: TRBJ1-5; cdr3_nt: TGTGCCAGCAGCTTGAGTGGCAATCAGCCCCAGCATTTT; cdr3_aa: CASSLSGNQPQHF
d_call: TRBD1; clone_size: -; v_call: TRBV5-5; j_call: TRBJ2-7; cdr3_nt: TGTGCCAGCAGCCTCCTCGGGACAGGGGGTGTGAACGAGCAGTACTTC; cdr3_aa: CASSLLGTGGVNEQYF
d_call: -; clone_size: few; v_call: TRBV14; j_call: TRBJ1-6; cdr3_nt: TGTGCCAGCAGCCAAGTATTAGGGGTCCATTCACCCCTCCACTTT; cdr3_aa: CASSQVLGVHSPLHF
d_call: -; clone_size: -; v_call: TRBV13; j_call: TRBJ2-7; cdr3_nt: TGTGCCAGCAGCCCTCCGGGGGACTACGAGCAGTACTTC; cdr3_aa: CASSPPGDYEQYF
d_call: -; clone_size: -; v_call: TRBV5-6; j_call: TRBJ2-1; cdr3_nt: TGTGCCAGCAGCTTTATAGCGGTAAGCTCCTACAATGAGCAGTTCTTC; cdr3_aa: CASSFIAVSSYNEQFF
d_call: -; clone_size: -; v_call: TRBV2; j_call: TRBJ2-3; cdr3_nt: TGTGCCAGCAGTGCTGCCTATACTGGCACAGATACGCAGTATTTT; cdr3_aa: CASSAAYTGTDTQYF
d_call: TRBD1; clone_size: -; v_call: TRBV5-1; j_call: TRBJ1-2; cdr3_nt: TGCGCCAGCAGCTTGGGGACAGGGGACTATGGCTACACCTTC; cdr3_aa: CASSLGTGDYGYTF
d_call: TRBD2; clone_size: few; v_call: TRBV25-1; j_call: TRBJ2-3; cdr3_nt: TGTGCCAGCAGTGATCCGGGGACTATCCTGGATACGCAGTATTTT; cdr3_aa: CASSDPGTILDTQYF
d_call: -; clone_size: -; v_call: TRBV19; j_call: TRBJ1-1; cdr3_nt: TGTGCCAGTAGTCGACGACTGGGTGAGAACACTGAAGCTTTCTTT; cdr3_aa: CASSRRLGENTEAFF
d_call: -; clone_size: -; v_call: TRBV7-2; j_call: TRBJ2-3; cdr3_nt: TGTGCCAGCAGCTTACATTCAGATACGCAGTATTTT; cdr3_aa: CASSLHSDTQYF
d_call: TRBD1; clone_size: -; v_call: TRBV7-9; j_call: TRBJ2-7; cdr3_nt: TGTGCCAGCAGCTTAGGTAGTGGGACAGGGGCCTACGAGCAGTACTTC; cdr3_aa: CASSLGSGTGAYEQYF
d_call: -; clone_size: -; v_call: TRBV27; j_call: TRBJ1-1; cdr3_nt: TGTGCCAGCAGTCCCTCGGGAGGGGAAATGAACACTGAAGCTTTCTTT; cdr3_aa: CASSPSGGEMNTEAFF
d_call: -; clone_size: -; v_call: TRBV4-1; j_call: TRBJ2-1; cdr3_nt: TGCGCCAGCAGGTGGACGGGGGACAATGAGCAGTTCTTC; cdr3_aa: CASRWTGDNEQFF
d_call: TRBD2; clone_size: -; v_call: TRBV19; j_call: TRBJ2-1; cdr3_nt: TGTGCCAGTAGTGCGGGACTAGTAGAAAATGAGCAGTTCTTC; cdr3_aa: CASSAGLVENEQFF
d_call: TRBD2; clone_size: -; v_call: TRBV11-3; j_call: TRBJ2-1; cdr3_nt: TGTGCCAGCAGCCTGACTAGCGGGGACTACAATGAGCAGTTCTTC; cdr3_aa: CASSLTSGDYNEQFF
d_call: -; clone_size: -; v_call: TRBV5-1; j_call: TRBJ1-1; cdr3_nt: TGCGCCAGCAGCTTGGAGGGCGGGCAGAACACTGAAGCTTTCTTT; cdr3_aa: CASSLEGGQNTEAFF
d_call: -; clone_size: -; v_call: TRBV27; j_call: TRBJ1-4; cdr3_nt: TGTGCCAGCAGCAATCCCTCGAAAGGAGAAAATGAAAAACTGTTTTTT; cdr3_aa: CASSNPSKGENEKLFF
d_call: TRBD1; clone_size: -; v_call: TRBV5-8; j_call: TRBJ2-7; cdr3_nt: TGTGCCAGCAGCTGGGGACAGGGGGACGAGCAGTACTTC; cdr3_aa: CASSWGQGDEQYF
d_call: -; clone_size: -; v_call: TRBV9; j_call: TRBJ2-5; cdr3_nt: TGTGCCAGCAGCGTAGTAGCGTACGGCGTAGAGACCCAGTACTTC; cdr3_aa: CASSVVAYGVETQYF
d_call: -; clone_size: -; v_call: TRBV7-9; j_call: TRBJ1-4; cdr3_nt: TGTGCCAGCAGCTTAGCGCTTACAGGGTTTGCTAATGAAAAACTGTTTTTT; cdr3_aa: CASSLALTGFANEKLFF
d_call: -; clone_size: -; v_call: TRBV10-3; j_call: TRBJ2-7; cdr3_nt: TGTGCCATCAGTGAGCTCGGCGGGGGCGAACTTAGCTCCTACGAGCAGTACTTC; cdr3_aa: CAISELGGGELSSYEQYF
d_call: TRBD1; clone_size: -; v_call: TRBV5-1; j_call: TRBJ2-3; cdr3_nt: TGCGCCAGCAGCGTCCCACAGGGGGCAACAGATACGCAGTATTTT; cdr3_aa: CASSVPQGATDTQYF
d_call: -; clone_size: -; v_call: TRBV21-1; j_call: TRBJ1-6; cdr3_nt: TGTGCCAGCAGCAAAGAGCGGCAGAATTCACCCCTCCACTTT; cdr3_aa: CASSKERQNSPLHF
d_call: TRBD2; clone_size: -; v_call: TRBV5-8; j_call: TRBJ2-3; cdr3_nt: TGTGCCAGCAGCTGGAGCGGGGGGGTCACAGATACGCAGTATTTT; cdr3_aa: CASSWSGGVTDTQYF
d_call: TRBD1; clone_size: -; v_call: TRBV5-4; j_call: TRBJ1-1; cdr3_nt: TGTGCCACGCTGGTAACAGGGGACGGTGAAGCTTTCTTT; cdr3_aa: CATLVTGDGEAFF
d_call: -; clone_size: -; v_call: TRBV7-8; j_call: TRBJ2-1; cdr3_nt: TGTGCCAGCAGCTTAGTATACGGCAGGGGCTCCTACAATGAGCAGTTCTTC; cdr3_aa: CASSLVYGRGSYNEQFF
d_call: -; clone_size: few; v_call: TRBV5-1; j_call: TRBJ2-5; cdr3_nt: TGCGCCAGCAGCTTGGCGGGGGGCGAGGAGACCCAGTACTTC; cdr3_aa: CASSLAGGEETQYF
d_call: TRBD1; clone_size: -; v_call: TRBV6-1; j_call: TRBJ2-7; cdr3_nt: TGTGCCAGCAGGGGACAGAGCTACGAGCAGTACTTC; cdr3_aa: CASRGQSYEQYF
d_call: TRBD2; clone_size: -; v_call: TRBV7-6; j_call: TRBJ2-1; cdr3_nt: TGTGCCAGCAGCGGGTTTGCAGCGGGGGGGGACAATGAGCAGTTCTTC; cdr3_aa: CASSGFAAGGDNEQFF
d_call: -; clone_size: -; v_call: TRBV7-9; j_call: TRBJ2-7; cdr3_nt: TGTGCCAGCAGCTATGACGGACAGCGATACTCCTACGAGCAGTACTTC; cdr3_aa: CASSYDGQRYSYEQYF
d_call: TRBD1; clone_size: -; v_call: TRBV27; j_call: TRBJ1-5; cdr3_nt: TGTGCCAGCAGTTTATCGATAGGGGGCGATCCCCAGCATTTT; cdr3_aa: CASSLSIGGDPQHF
d_call: TRBD1; clone_size: once; v_call: TRBV6-1; j_call: TRBJ2-5; cdr3_nt: TGTGCCAGCAGTGCAAACCCCAGGGGGGAGACCCAGTACTTC; cdr3_aa: CASSANPRGETQYF
d_call: TRBD2; clone_size: -; v_call: TRBV18; j_call: TRBJ2-1; cdr3_nt: TGTGCCAGCTCACCATACGGGGGGGAAAACAATGAGCAGTTCTTC; cdr3_aa: CASSPYGGENNEQFF
d_call: -; clone_size: few; v_call: TRBV7-9; j_call: TRBJ2-1; cdr3_nt: TGTGCCAGCAGCCATCCTCTAGCGAGGTCGGACAATGAGCAGTTCTTC; cdr3_aa: CASSHPLARSDNEQFF
d_call: -; clone_size: medium-sized; v_call: TRBV7-9; j_call: TRBJ2-3; cdr3_nt: TGTGCCAGCAGCTTAACCCCTTCACGGGCAGATACGCAGTATTTT; cdr3_aa: CASSLTPSRADTQYF
d_call: -; clone_size: -; v_call: TRBV5-1; j_call: TRBJ1-4; cdr3_nt: TGCGCCAGCAGCCCGGCCCAGGGGTTTCGTAATGAAAAACTGTTTTTT; cdr3_aa: CASSPAQGFRNEKLFF